The 15 T cell receptor beta chains below all came from one sample that was sequenced in a study of T cells after yellow fever vaccination. TCRdb redid the calling of the 5' RACE reads with MiXCR, one entry per CDR3 protein. The top ten hold less than 25% of the sample, which has about 310,000 distinct CDR3 sequences, around 3.9% seen once. Sequencing was performed on PBMCs, taken on the day of the yellow fever booster vaccination. Receptors originate from a man in his late teens or twenties who received the YFV17D yellow fever vaccine.

This clonotype was recorded many times. This rearrangement joins TRBV7-8 to TRBJ2-1, with 7 nucleotides matching TRBD2. CDR1 SGHVS and CDR2 FQNEAQ come from the germline V gene. The CDR3 is made up of 15 amino acids. V was clipped by 8 bases and J by 2 bases; unmatched bases: 9. This CDR3 reads CASRLAGDTYNEQFF. For the CDR3, the DNA is TGTGCCAGCCGGCTGGCGGGGGATACCTACAATGAGCAGTTCTTC.

This chain connects TRBV5-4 to TRBJ2-5; TRBD1 agrees at 10 bases. Germline CDR1 is SGHNT and CDR2 is YYREEE (reference sequence). Trimming at V came to 3 bases and at J to 5 bases, leaving 7 bases not matched to a gene. The CDR3 has 15 residues. In DNA, the CDR3 is TGTGCCAGCAGCTCCACGGGACAGGGGATGGAGACCCAGTACTTC. This codes for CASSSTGQGMETQYF.

This rearrangement joins TRBV5-1 to TRBJ2-3; 8 bases align to TRBD2. The CDR3 contains 16 residues. Trimming cost V 0 bases and J 5 bases; bases outside gene matches: 8. Germline values: CDR1 SGHRS, CDR2 YFSETQ. The DNA for the CDR3 is TGCGCCAGCAGCTTGGCCAGCGGGGGAGCACGAGATACGCAGTATTTT. Protein sequence: CASSLASGGARDTQYF.

V is TRBV3-1 and J is TRBJ2-3, with 7 bases aligning to TRBD2. The CDR3 contains 20 residues. In germline, CDR1 is LGHDT, CDR2 YNNKEL (reference sequence). The V segment lost 6 bases and the J segment 2 bases; nucleotides outside the gene matches: 23. The CDR3 loop reads CASSRRGGTTSRGSTDTQYF. The DNA of the CDR3 is TGTGCCAGCAGTCGGCGAGGTGGTACGACTAGCCGAGGGTCCACAGATACGCAGTATTTT.

This clonotype has a count of ten or more. V and J are TRBV5-5 and TRBJ2-1; 9 bases match TRBD2. Trimming took 2 bases from V and 14 from J; bases not matched to a gene: 8. The CDR3 contains 13 residues. CDR1 SGHKS and CDR2 YYEKEE come from the germline V gene (reference sequence). CDR3 loop: CASSFLAGGPEFF. In DNA, the CDR3 is TGTGCCAGCAGCTTTCTTGCGGGGGGGCCGGAGTTCTTC.

This clonotype showed up just a few times. The V call is TRBV18, the J call TRBJ1-1; D gene uncertain. Looked up from germline, CDR1 is KGHSH and CDR2 is LQKENI. The CDR3 covers 15 residues. V shed 3 bases and J shed 3 bases, with 14 bases lying between them. The CDR3 region is CASSPREFTHTEAFF. CDR3 in DNA: TGTGCCAGCTCACCCCGAGAATTTACGCACACTGAAGCTTTCTTT.

The J gene is TRBJ2-7, the V gene TRBV18; D perhaps matches TRBD1 (5 bases). CDR1 is KGHSH, CDR2 LQKENI, per germline. The CDR3 length is 14 residues. V was trimmed by 3 bases and J by 7 bases, leaving 16 bases between them. The CDR3 here is CASSPQGVPGEQYV. CDR3 coding DNA: TGTGCCAGCTCACCTCAAGGGGTACCAGGTGAGCAGTACGTC.

The V call is TRBV20-1, the J call TRBJ1-6; 9 nucleotides match TRBD1. Germline loops: CDR1 DFQATT, CDR2 SNEGSKA (reference sequence). With 0 bases clipped from V and 7 bases from J, the junction kept 7 bases outside the gene matches. The length of the CDR3 is 16 residues. CDR3 sequence reads: CSARDWTGAPNSPLHF. In DNA, the CDR3 is TGCAGTGCTAGAGATTGGACAGGGGCACCAAATTCACCCCTCCACTTT.

This clonotype was observed at least ten times. The CDR3: CSVRTGNTEAFF. CDR3 bases: TGCAGTGTTCGGACAGGGAACACTGAAGCTTTCTTT. The chain employs TRBV20-1 and TRBJ1-1; the match to TRBD1 covers 7 bases. Unmatched junction bases numbered 3, after V lost 7 bases and J lost 1 base. This CDR3 is built from 12 residues. The germline V gene encodes CDR1 DFQATT and CDR2 SNEGSKA (reference sequence).

The V and J genes are TRBV12-3 or TRBV12-4 and TRBJ1-2, with a possible D match to TRBD1 (5 bases). V was clipped by 3 bases and J by 6 bases, with 11 bases between them. The CDR3 loop spans 13 amino acids. CDR3 nucleotide sequence: TGTGCCAGCAGTTTGGCCAGGGCAGATGGCTACACCTTC. Its protein is CASSLARADGYTF.

This clonotype was detected a few times. This chain joins TRBV24-1 and TRBJ2-3, with D hard to call. Germline V gene lookup returns CDR1 KGHDR and CDR2 SFDVKD. The V gene lost 2 bases and the J gene lost 3 bases, with 14 bases spanning the gap. CDR3 size: 16 residues. The CDR3 DNA reads as TGTGCCACCAGTGATTCCGACTCCAAACCTACAGATACGCAGTATTTT. Its translation is CATSDSDSKPTDTQYF.

This clonotype was picked up many times. V is TRBV12-3 or TRBV12-4 and J is TRBJ2-2; D is possibly TRBD1 (6 bases). Trimming took 4 bases from V and 7 from J, leaving 10 bases between them. This CDR3 contains 13 residues. DNA of the CDR3: TGTGCCAGCAGTTCTCAGGGGATCGGGGAGCTGTTTTTT. It is translated as CASSSQGIGELFF.

This clonotype came up a few times. This chain uses TRBV15 with TRBJ2-7, with D possibly TRBD2 on 5 matching bases. The CDR3 spans 14 residues. V gave up 0 bases and J gave up 2 bases, with 8 bases separating them. Germline CDR1 LNHNV, CDR2 YYDKDF (reference sequence). CDR3 in amino acids: CATSRDAGPYEQYF. CDR3 nucleotides: TGTGCCACCAGCAGAGATGCGGGTCCCTACGAGCAGTACTTC.

Ten or more counts support this clonotype. The chain is built from TRBV7-8 and TRBJ2-3, with 12 bases fitting TRBD1. Germline V gene lookup returns CDR1 SGHVS and CDR2 FQNEAQ. The CDR3 is 16 residues long. V was pared by 4 bases and J by 5 bases, with 7 bases of the junction left unmatched. CDR3 nucleotides: TGTGCCAGCAGCTCCGGGACAGGGGGCTGGTTAGATACGCAGTATTTT. Protein product: CASSSGTGGWLDTQYF.

This clonotype was counted between two and nine times. The V call is TRBV9, the J call TRBJ1-2, with D possibly being TRBD1 (5 bases). Germline loops: CDR1 SGDLS, CDR2 YYNGEE. The CDR3 consists of 14 residues. V was cut by 0 bases and J by 2 bases, with 8 bases left in between. CDR3 in amino acids: CASSVEGQNYGYTF. The CDR3, as DNA: TGTGCCAGCAGCGTAGAGGGGCAAAACTATGGCTACACCTTC.